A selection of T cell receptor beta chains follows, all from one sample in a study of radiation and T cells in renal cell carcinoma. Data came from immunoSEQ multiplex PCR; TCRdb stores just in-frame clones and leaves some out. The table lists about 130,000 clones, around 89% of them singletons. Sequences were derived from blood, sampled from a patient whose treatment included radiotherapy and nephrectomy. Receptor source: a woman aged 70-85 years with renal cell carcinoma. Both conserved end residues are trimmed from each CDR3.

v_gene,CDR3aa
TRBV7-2,ASSLEPNEQF
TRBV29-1,SVRQVAGNTIY
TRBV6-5,ASSRRAGYGYT
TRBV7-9,ASRRFSGQETQY
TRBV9,ASSHGQGGETQY
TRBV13,ASSSTGFYEQY
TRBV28,ASKLGSGGPGELF
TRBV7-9,ASSLMGARNTEAF
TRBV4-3,ASSQWNRGGIQY
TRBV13,ASSLGWYEQY
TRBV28,ASSFGRPRAEAF
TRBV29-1,SVEGLGQGEWGIYGYT
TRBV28,ASRTGGLRDQY
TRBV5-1,ASSPPDRGLAGYT